One and the same sample provided the 3 T cell receptor beta chains below, sequenced in a study of shared clonotypes between healthy human individuals. Clones were sequenced by immunoSEQ multiplex PCR, and TCRdb holds only the in-frame ones, with some missing. In the table there are 2 million to 3 million clones, roughly nine tenths of which are singletons. Source material: naive CD4+ T cells sorted from blood. Documented subset: CD45RA+ positively selected. All receptors come from a man aged 18 to 30 in good health.

The chain couples TRBV7-2 to TRBJ2-1, with D maybe TRBD1 (5 bases). Trimming removed 5 bases at V and 1 base at J, with 12 bases between. The CDR3 runs to 15 residues. Germline-derived CDR1 and CDR2 are SGHTA and FQGNSA. The CDR3 here is CASSRQNLSYNEQFF. The CDR3 DNA follows: TGTGCCAGCAGCCGACAGAACCTTTCCTACAATGAGCAGTTCTTC.

The rearrangement links TRBV5-6 to TRBJ2-1; 8 bases align to TRBD2. Looked up from germline, CDR1 is SGHDT and CDR2 is YYEEEE. The V and J ends lost 3 bases and 10 bases, in that order; junction bases with no gene match: 6. CDR3 length: 13 amino acids. Here the CDR3 DNA reads TGTGCCAGCAGCTACGGGAGGGGAGGCGAGCAGTTCTTC. It specifies CASSYGRGGEQFF. Full variable domain (outside the CDR3, taken from reference TRBV5-6 and TRBJ2-1): DAGVTQSPTHLIKTRGQQVTLRCSPKSGHDTVSWYQQALGQGPQFIFQYYEEEERQRGNFPDRFSGHQFPNYSSELNVNALLLGDSALYLCASSYGRGGEQFFGPGTRLTVL.

This clone appeared once. This sequence joins TRBV6-1 and TRBJ1-5; D is unresolved. The CDR3 spans 16 residues. V was cut by 0 bases and J by 0 bases, with 9 bases left in between. Germline V gives CDR1 MNHNS, CDR2 SASEGT. This chain's CDR3 is CASSEAGTNSNQPQHF. Here the CDR3 DNA reads TGTGCCAGCAGTGAAGCGGGAACAAATAGCAATCAGCCCCAGCATTTT.